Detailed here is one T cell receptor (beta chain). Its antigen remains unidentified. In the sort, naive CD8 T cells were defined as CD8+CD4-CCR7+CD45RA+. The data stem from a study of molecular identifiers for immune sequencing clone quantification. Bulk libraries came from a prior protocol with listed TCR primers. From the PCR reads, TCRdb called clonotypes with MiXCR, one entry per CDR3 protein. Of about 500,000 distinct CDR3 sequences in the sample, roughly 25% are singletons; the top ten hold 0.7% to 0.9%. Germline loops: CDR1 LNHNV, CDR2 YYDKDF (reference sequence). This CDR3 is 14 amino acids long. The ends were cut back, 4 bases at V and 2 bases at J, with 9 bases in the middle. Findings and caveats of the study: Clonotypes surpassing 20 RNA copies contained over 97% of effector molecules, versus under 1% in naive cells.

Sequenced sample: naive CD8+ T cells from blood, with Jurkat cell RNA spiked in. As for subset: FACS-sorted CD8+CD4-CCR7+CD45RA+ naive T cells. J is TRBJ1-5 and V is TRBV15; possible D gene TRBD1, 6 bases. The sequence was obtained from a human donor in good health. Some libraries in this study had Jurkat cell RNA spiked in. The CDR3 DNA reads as TGTGCCACCAGCACCAGGGGTCGCAATCAGCCCCAGCATTTT. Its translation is CATSTRGRNQPQHF.